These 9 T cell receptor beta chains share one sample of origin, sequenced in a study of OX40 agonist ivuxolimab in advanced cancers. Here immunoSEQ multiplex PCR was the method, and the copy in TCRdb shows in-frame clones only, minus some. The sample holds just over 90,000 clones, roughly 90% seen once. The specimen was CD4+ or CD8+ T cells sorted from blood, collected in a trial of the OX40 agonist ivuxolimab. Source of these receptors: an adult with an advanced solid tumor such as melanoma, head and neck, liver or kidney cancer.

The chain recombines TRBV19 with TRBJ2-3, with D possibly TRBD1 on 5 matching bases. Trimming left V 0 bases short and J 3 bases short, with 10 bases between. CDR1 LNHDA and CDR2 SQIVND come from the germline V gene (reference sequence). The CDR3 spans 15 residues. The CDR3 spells CASSIEGAPTDTQYF. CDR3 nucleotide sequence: TGTGCCAGTAGTATAGAAGGGGCTCCGACAGATACGCAGTATTTT.

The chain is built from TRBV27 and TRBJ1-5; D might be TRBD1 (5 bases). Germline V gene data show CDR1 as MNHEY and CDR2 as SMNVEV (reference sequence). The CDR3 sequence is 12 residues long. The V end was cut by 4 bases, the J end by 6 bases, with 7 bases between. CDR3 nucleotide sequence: TGTGCCAGCAGTTCCGGGACTCAGCCCCAGCATTTT. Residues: CASSSGTQPQHF.

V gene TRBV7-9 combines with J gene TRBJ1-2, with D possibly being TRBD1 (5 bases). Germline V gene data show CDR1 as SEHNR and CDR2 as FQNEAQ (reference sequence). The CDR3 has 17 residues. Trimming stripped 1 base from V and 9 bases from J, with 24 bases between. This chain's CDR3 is CASSLEPDRTNSRSYTF. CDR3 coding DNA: TGTGCCAGCAGCTTAGAGCCTGACAGAACTAATTCCCGTAGCTACACCTTC.

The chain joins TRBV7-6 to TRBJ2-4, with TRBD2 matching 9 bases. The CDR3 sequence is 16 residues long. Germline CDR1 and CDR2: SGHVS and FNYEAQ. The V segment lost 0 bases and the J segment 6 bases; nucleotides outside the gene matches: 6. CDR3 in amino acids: CASSLASGSGANIQYF. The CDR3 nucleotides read TGTGCCAGCAGCTTAGCTAGCGGGAGCGGCGCAAACATTCAGTACTTC.

For the CDR3, the DNA is TGTGCCAGCAGCAGGATTGACAATGAGCAGTTCTTC. Amino acid sequence: CASSRIDNEQFF. The chain combines TRBV7-9 with TRBJ2-1; D uncertain. V lost 5 bases and J 5 bases, leaving 7 bases between the germline ends. CDR1 SEHNR and CDR2 FQNEAQ come from the germline V gene (reference sequence). This CDR3 has 12 residues.

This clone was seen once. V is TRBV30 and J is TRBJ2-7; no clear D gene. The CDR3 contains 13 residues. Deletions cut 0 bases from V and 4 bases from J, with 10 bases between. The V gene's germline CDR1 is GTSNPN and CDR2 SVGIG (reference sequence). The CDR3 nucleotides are TGTGCCTGGAGTGTAGGCCGACCGTACGAGCAGTACTTC. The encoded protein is CAWSVGRPYEQYF. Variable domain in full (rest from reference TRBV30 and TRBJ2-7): SQTIHQWPATLVQPVGSPLSLECTVEGTSNPNLYWYRQAAGRGLQLLFYSVGIGQISSEVPQNLSASRPQDRQFILSSKKLLLSDSGFYLCAWSVGRPYEQYFGPGTRLTVT.

Here the CDR3 reads CASKREGRYGYTF. For the CDR3, the DNA is TGTGCCAGTAAGAGGGAAGGCCGCTATGGCTACACCTTC. The rearrangement joins TRBV19 to TRBJ1-2; D unresolved. Germline V gene data show CDR1 as LNHDA and CDR2 as SQIVND (reference sequence). The CDR3 covers 13 residues. The germline V and J ends were trimmed by 7 bases and 4 bases, with 13 bases remaining between them.

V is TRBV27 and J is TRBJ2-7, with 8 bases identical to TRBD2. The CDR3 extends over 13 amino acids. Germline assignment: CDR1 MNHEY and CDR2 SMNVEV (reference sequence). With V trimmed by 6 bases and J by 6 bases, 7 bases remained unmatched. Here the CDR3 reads CASSPGLDVEQYF. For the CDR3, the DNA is TGTGCCAGCAGCCCGGGACTAGATGTCGAGCAGTACTTC.

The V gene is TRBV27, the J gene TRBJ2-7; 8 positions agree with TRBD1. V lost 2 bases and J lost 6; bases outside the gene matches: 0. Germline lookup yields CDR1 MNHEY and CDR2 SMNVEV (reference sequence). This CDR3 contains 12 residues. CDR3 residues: CASSLGQGEQYF. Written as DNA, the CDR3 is TGTGCCAGCAGTTTAGGACAGGGCGAGCAGTACTTC.